Sequencing of this T cell receptor beta chain was carried out in a study of CD8 T cells in ankylosing spondylitis. Molecular-barcoded quantitative 5'-RACE produced these TCR beta libraries. Using its own MiXCR run on the 5' RACE reads, TCRdb lists one record per CDR3 protein. This table holds a few hundred thousand distinct CDR3 sequences, about a sixth found once. This clonotype turned up a few times. The antigen is not known. The CDR3 covers 12 residues. V lost 1 base and J lost 2, with 3 bases in between. In germline, CDR1 is LGHDT, CDR2 YNNKEL (reference sequence). Study-level findings and limits: With a CD8+ phenotype, disease-linked clones were relatively rare in peripheral blood. Disease-linked clones were reportedly significantly enriched in matched ankylosing spondylitis synovial fluid. Previous work reported some of these motif variants in the synovial fluid and blood of reactive arthritis. Blood from ankylosing spondylitis patients appeared to carry a characteristic roughly 8-variant TCR beta motif.

This TCR was sampled from a male donor with ankylosing spondylitis. The chain carries TRBV3-1 and TRBJ2-7; no clear D. The sequenced sample was blood, either unsorted or a sorted T cell fraction (not recorded which). CDR3 protein: CASSQVTYEQYF. DNA of the CDR3: TGTGCCAGCAGCCAAGTAACCTACGAGCAGTACTTC.